The sequence of this T cell receptor beta chain was determined in a study of shared T cell receptors in the human thymus. Germline loops: CDR1 SGHDT, CDR2 YYEEEE. This CDR3 contains 14 residues. V gave up 0 bases and J gave up 3 bases, with 7 bases separating them. Profiled with immunoSEQ multiplex PCR; TCRdb holds only in-frame clones, not every one. This sample yields fewer than 700,000 clones, of which roughly 90% are seen a single time; 0.0085% to 0.012% belongs to the top ten. These data also formed part of another study, on human thymus T cells. As that report states: Having surgery to correct congenital heart defects, healthy Finnish infants acted as the donors. Corrective heart surgery yielded resections, and these provided the thymus tissue. Repertoires from thymus and blood appeared to show biased V and J gene usage. Unrelated people showed highly overlapping thymic repertoires, related research reported.

Sequenced input: thymocytes. The rearrangement links TRBV5-6 to TRBJ2-1; D not resolved. The source is a boy under two years old with a congenital heart defect. The CDR3 bases are TGTGCCAGCAGCTTGGGTCCCTACTACAATGAGCAGTTCTTC. Its translation is CASSLGPYYNEQFF. The complete variable domain, with remaining parts taken from reference TRBV5-6 and TRBJ2-1, reads DAGVTQSPTHLIKTRGQQVTLRCSPKSGHDTVSWYQQALGQGPQFIFQYYEEEERQRGNFPDRFSGHQFPNYSSELNVNALLLGDSALYLCASSLGPYYNEQFFGPGTRLTVL.